This T cell receptor beta chain was found in a study of T-cell memory formation after mild COVID-19. Overall study context: TCR clustering was largely donor specific.

Study-wide results and caveats: The finding that pre-infection memory included some responding clones suggested that cross-reactive memory joined. A second wave of clones peaked on day 37, and their SARS-CoV-2 specificity went unconfirmed. CD8+ contracting clones occupied EMRA, while CD4+ ones occupied mainly CM and EM.

The length of the CDR3 is 14 residues. Germline loops: CDR1 MNHEY, CDR2 SMNVEV (reference sequence). Germline trimming cut 6 bases from V and 2 bases from J; bases unmatched to any gene: 4. TCRdb independently ran MiXCR on the 5' RACE reads; one entry per CDR3 protein. Of roughly 580,000 distinct CDR3 sequences listed, approximately 19% are singletons. Comment on this clonotype: No antigen is known for it.

The source of this sequence is an adult woman who had mild COVID-19 (a few samples of this study predate the infection). Cell type and time point are not known. This chain connects TRBV27 to TRBJ1-3; 7 bases match TRBD1. Sample: PBMCs or a T cell subset sorted from them (not recorded which). The CDR3 reads CASSRDRAGNTIYF. The CDR3 coding sequence is TGTGCCAGCAGCCGGGACAGAGCTGGAAACACCATATATTTT.